The clone carrying this T cell receptor beta chain was picked up one time. What it binds is unknown. The data derive from a study of graft-versus-host responses after intestinal transplantation. Study-level information: Grafts were multivisceral, liver-intestinal, or isolated intestinal. Tacrolimus plus steroids were given to all recipients for about 3 years, preceded by anti-thymocyte globulin induction. Points from the study as a whole: Allografts of one patient group, those with graft-donor T cell macrochimerism, had high graft-versus-host to host-versus-graft clonal ratios. Peak circulating GvH clone levels were associated with early post-transplant HvG declines.

Here immunoSEQ multiplex PCR was the method, and the copy in TCRdb shows in-frame clones only, minus some. The sample contains over 100,000 clones, 85% to 95% of which appear only once. This receptor was taken from a human donor who received an intestinal transplant. This sample comprised unstimulated CD8+ T cells sorted from spleen or lymph node cells, obtained before intestinal transplant.

CDR3 in amino acids: CATSYRDRRNPYEQYF. DNA of the CDR3: TGTGCCACCAGCTACCGGGACAGGCGGAATCCCTACGAGCAGTACTTC. This chain connects TRBV15 to TRBJ2-7, with 8 positions matching TRBD1. Per the germline V gene, CDR1 is LNHNV and CDR2 is YYDKDF (reference sequence). The V gene end was trimmed by 5 bases and the J gene end by 2 bases; junction bases not matched to a gene: 11. This CDR3 is built from 16 residues.